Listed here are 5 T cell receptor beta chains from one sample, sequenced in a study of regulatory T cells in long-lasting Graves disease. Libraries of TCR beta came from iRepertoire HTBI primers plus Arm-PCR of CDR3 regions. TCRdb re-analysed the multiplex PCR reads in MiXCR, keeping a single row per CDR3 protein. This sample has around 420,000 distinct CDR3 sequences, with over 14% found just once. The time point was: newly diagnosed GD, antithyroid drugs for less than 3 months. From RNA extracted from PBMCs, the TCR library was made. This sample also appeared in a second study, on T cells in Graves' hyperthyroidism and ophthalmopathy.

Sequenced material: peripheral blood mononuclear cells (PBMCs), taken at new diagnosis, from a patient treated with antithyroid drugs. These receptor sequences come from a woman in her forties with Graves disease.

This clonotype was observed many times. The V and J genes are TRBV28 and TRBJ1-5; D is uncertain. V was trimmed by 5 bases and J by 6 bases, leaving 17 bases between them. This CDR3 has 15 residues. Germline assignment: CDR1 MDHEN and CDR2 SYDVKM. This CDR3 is CASSTRASVGQPQHF. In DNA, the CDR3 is TGTGCCAGCAGTACCCGGGCCTCGGTGGGTCAGCCCCAGCATTTT.

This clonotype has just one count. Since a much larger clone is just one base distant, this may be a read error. In DNA, the CDR3 is TGTGCCAGCAGTTACTCGACGGGTCTAGTGGGAGGGCTTCCCTACGAGCAGTACTTC. The encoded protein is CASSYSTGLVGGLPYEQYF. V is TRBV6-5 and J is TRBJ2-7; 7 bases are a match to TRBD2. The CDR3 spans 19 residues. V lost 0 bases, J lost 2 bases, and 16 bases stayed unmatched. Germline-derived CDR1 and CDR2 are MNHEY and SVGAGI.

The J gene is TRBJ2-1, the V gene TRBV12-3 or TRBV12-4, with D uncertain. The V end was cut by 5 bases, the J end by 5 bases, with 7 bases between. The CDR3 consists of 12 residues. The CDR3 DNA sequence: TGTGCCAGCAGTGACCTAGACAATGAGCAGTTCTTC. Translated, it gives CASSDLDNEQFF.

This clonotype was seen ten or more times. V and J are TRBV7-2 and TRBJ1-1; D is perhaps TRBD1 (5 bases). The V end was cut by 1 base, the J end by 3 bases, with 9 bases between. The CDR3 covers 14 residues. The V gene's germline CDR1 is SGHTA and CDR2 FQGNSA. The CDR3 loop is CASSLVRGDTEAFF. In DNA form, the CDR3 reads TGTGCCAGCAGCTTAGTCCGAGGGGACACTGAAGCTTTCTTT.

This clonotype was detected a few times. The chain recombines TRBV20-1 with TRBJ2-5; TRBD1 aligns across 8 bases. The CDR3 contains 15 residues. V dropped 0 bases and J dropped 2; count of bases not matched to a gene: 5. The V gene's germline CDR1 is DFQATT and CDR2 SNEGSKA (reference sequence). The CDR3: CSAREPGQVQETQYF. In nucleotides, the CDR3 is TGCAGTGCTAGAGAACCGGGACAGGTTCAAGAGACCCAGTACTTC.